A single sample gave rise to the 8 T cell receptor beta chains below, sequenced in a study of blood T cell repertoires in COVID-19. Produced via immunoSEQ multiplex PCR; TCRdb's table is partial and in-frame only. This sample has 95,000 to 100,000 clones, with around 90% found just once. The sequencing input was peripheral blood. The receptors come from a man aged 45-60 years with acute or convalescent COVID-19.

This rearrangement joins TRBV30 to TRBJ2-5; D may be TRBD2 (6 bases). The CDR3 is 12 amino acids. From germline, CDR1 is GTSNPN and CDR2 SVGIG (reference sequence). V lost 1 base, J lost 3 bases, and 6 bases lay in between. The CDR3, as DNA: TGTGCCTGGAGTGGGGGGGAAGAGACCCAGTACTTC. This sequence encodes CAWSGGEETQYF. The whole variable domain, filled in from reference TRBV30 and TRBJ2-5, reads SQTIHQWPATLVQPVGSPLSLECTVEGTSNPNLYWYRQAAGRGLQLLFYSVGIGQISSEVPQNLSASRPQDRQFILSSKKLLLSDSGFYLCAWSGGEETQYFGPGTRLLVL.

The CDR3 nucleotides read TGTGCCAGCAGCTATTCGGGACAGAGCTCTGGAAACACCATATATTTT. It translates to CASSYSGQSSGNTIYF. This chain uses TRBV7-3 with TRBJ1-3, with 7 bases fitting TRBD1. This CDR3 comprises 16 residues. Trimming removed 4 bases from V and 0 bases from J; junction bases left unmatched: 6. Germline V gene data show CDR1 as SGHTA and CDR2 as FQGTGA.

This rearrangement joins TRBV2 to TRBJ1-5, with D tentatively TRBD1 (5 bases). The CDR3 covers 12 residues. Per germline, CDR1 SNHLY and CDR2 FYNNEI. The V and J ends lost 4 bases and 6 bases respectively, with 7 bases between them. The CDR3 spells CASSGTGQPQHF. The DNA for the CDR3 is TGTGCCAGCAGTGGAACAGGTCAGCCCCAGCATTTT.

This chain links TRBV3-1 (or the pseudogene TRBV3-2) with TRBJ2-5; TRBD1 matches 9 bases. The germline CDR1 and CDR2 sequences are LGHDT and YNNKEL (reference sequence). V was pared by 4 bases and J by 3 bases, with 3 bases of the junction left unmatched. This CDR3 is 14 amino acids long. The CDR3 reads CASSPWTGEETQYF. The CDR3, as DNA: TGTGCCAGCAGCCCGTGGACAGGGGAAGAGACCCAGTACTTC.

The chain carries TRBV5-1 and TRBJ2-1, with TRBD2 matching 10 bases. The CDR3 runs to 15 residues. Trimming removed 2 bases from V and 6 bases from J; junction bases left unmatched: 5. The germline V gene has CDR1 SGHRS and CDR2 YFSETQ. DNA for the CDR3: TGCGCCAGCAGCTTTAGCGGGGGGCCTGGCAATGAGCAGTTCTTC. Translating it yields CASSFSGGPGNEQFF.

The V call is TRBV12-3 or TRBV12-4, the J call TRBJ1-2; unclear D gene. Trimming took 3 bases from V and 2 from J, leaving 7 bases between them. The CDR3 spans 13 residues. The CDR3 nucleotides read TGTGCCAGCAGTTTGGGAGCAAACTATGGCTACACCTTC. This codes for CASSLGANYGYTF.

This clone occurred a few times. V gene TRBV27 combines with J gene TRBJ1-5, with D maybe TRBD1 (5 bases). The V end was cut by 7 bases, the J end by 0 bases, with 10 bases between. There are 14 residues in the CDR3. Germline assignment: CDR1 MNHEY and CDR2 SMNVEV (reference sequence). The CDR3 bases are TGTGCCAGCAACCGGGGGGGTAGCAATCAGCCCCAGCATTTT. This codes for CASNRGGSNQPQHF.

V usage is TRBV3-1 (or the pseudogene TRBV3-2) and J usage is TRBJ1-1; no clear D. The CDR3 contains 14 residues. Germline CDR1 is LGHDT and CDR2 is YNNKEL (reference sequence). Between the trimmed V and J ends, which lost 3 bases and 5 bases, there was a span of 13 bases. The DNA for the CDR3 is TGTGCCAGCAGCCAGAGGGTCGGGGAAACTGAAGCTTTCTTT. This sequence encodes CASSQRVGETEAFF.